These 21 T cell receptor beta chains originate from one sample sequenced in a study of T cells of healthy individuals. TCRdb analysed the 5' RACE reads with MiXCR anew, one entry per CDR3 protein. The sample yields fewer than 75,000 distinct CDR3 sequences, around 15% seen once. These TCRs come from a human donor in good health.

Concerning this clonotype itself: Given a much more abundant clone one base away, this may be a read error. CDR3 amino acids: CARNPWTGVNEQFF. CDR3 coding DNA: TGTGCCAGAAACCCCTGGACAGGGGTGAATGAGCAGTTCTTC. The gene calls are TRBV28 and TRBJ2-1; TRBD1 matches at 9 bases. The length of the CDR3 is 14 residues. CDR1 is MDHEN and CDR2 is SYDVKM in the germline V gene. The J segment lost 7 bases and the V segment lost 9 bases, leaving 10 bases of the junction unmatched.

This clonotype was recorded a few times. J is TRBJ1-2 and V is TRBV28; D is uncertain. The CDR3 contains 16 residues. The germline V gene encodes CDR1 MDHEN and CDR2 SYDVKM. The V end was cut by 6 bases, the J end by 0 bases, with 17 bases between. The CDR3 DNA reads as TGTGCCAGCAGACGCGCCCCCCCCATAGCTAACTATGGCTACACCTTC. Amino acid sequence: CASRRAPPIANYGYTF.

CDR3 amino acids: CATQGDSDTQYF. CDR3 DNA sequence: TGTGCCACCCAGGGAGACTCAGATACGCAGTATTTT. The J gene is TRBJ2-3, the V gene TRBV28; D might be TRBD1 or TRBD2, each matching 5 bases. This CDR3 has 12 amino acids. The germline gives CDR1 MDHEN, CDR2 SYDVKM. V was trimmed by 10 bases and J by 4 bases, leaving 12 bases between them.

In this sample, this clonotype turned up a few times. The V gene is TRBV3-1, the J gene TRBJ1-4, with D unclear. CDR3 length: 12 residues. Germline V gives CDR1 LGHDT, CDR2 YNNKEL (reference sequence). V gave up 2 bases and J gave up 8 bases, with 6 bases separating them. The chain's CDR3 is CASSQNGEKLFF. DNA of the CDR3: TGTGCCAGCAGCCAAAACGGCGAAAAACTGTTTTTT.

The chain is built from TRBV28 and TRBJ2-7; TRBD2 agrees at 9 bases. The V gene end was trimmed by 1 base and the J gene end by 5 bases; junction bases not matched to a gene: 6. Looked up from germline, CDR1 is MDHEN and CDR2 is SYDVKM. The CDR3 spans 15 residues. This CDR3 is CASSLFAGGPNEQYF. Here the CDR3 DNA reads TGTGCCAGCAGTTTATTTGCGGGGGGGCCCAACGAGCAGTACTTC.

This clonotype was recorded at least ten times. The chain recombines TRBV27 with TRBJ1-1, with a tentative D call TRBD1 (6 bases). V was cut by 6 bases and J by 4 bases, with 18 bases left in between. The CDR3 totals 15 residues. Germline lookup yields CDR1 MNHEY and CDR2 SMNVEV (reference sequence). The DNA for the CDR3 is TGTGCCAGCAGGGCCATGTTGGGGGCGGGCACTGAAGCTTTCTTT. The encoded protein is CASRAMLGAGTEAFF.

This clonotype turned up a few times. The chain has TRBV4-1 and TRBJ1-3, with D tentatively TRBD1 (5 bases). In germline, CDR1 is MGHRA, CDR2 YSYEKL. V dropped 0 bases and J dropped 0 bases, with 9 bases sitting between them. This CDR3 contains 16 residues. CDR3 sequence: CASSQDSGYSGNTIYF. CDR3 nucleotides: TGCGCCAGCAGCCAAGATTCAGGGTACTCTGGAAACACCATATATTTT.

This chain's CDR3 is CASSGNSSGGSYNEQFF. CDR3 nucleotides: TGTGCCAGCAGTGGAAACTCGAGCGGGGGATCCTACAATGAGCAGTTCTTC. The chain carries TRBV25-1 and TRBJ2-1; 8 bases match TRBD2. Germline V gives CDR1 MGHDK, CDR2 SYGVNS. The CDR3 consists of 17 residues. V lost 4 bases to trimming and J lost 1 base; unmatched junction nucleotides: 9.

This chain links TRBV5-5 with TRBJ2-6; 8 bases fit TRBD1. CDR1 SGHKS and CDR2 YYEKEE come from the germline V gene (reference sequence). V dropped 1 base and J dropped 0; count of bases not matched to a gene: 3. This CDR3 spans 17 amino acids. This CDR3 is CASSLWTGTSGANVLTF. In DNA, the CDR3 is TGTGCCAGCAGCTTGTGGACAGGGACCTCTGGGGCCAACGTCCTGACTTTC.

The V call is TRBV20-1, the J call TRBJ2-7; D is unresolved. V lost 5 bases and J 0 bases, leaving 11 bases between the germline ends. Germline CDR1 reads DFQATT; CDR2 reads SNEGSKA (reference sequence). This CDR3 has 13 residues. DNA for the CDR3: TGCAGTGCTGAGAGTGGTAGCTCCTACGAGCAGTACTTC. This gives the protein CSAESGSSYEQYF.

The CDR3 nucleotides are TGCAGTGCTAGAGTTCTGGTGGGGACAGACTATGGCTACACCTTC. It translates to CSARVLVGTDYGYTF. This chain uses TRBV20-1 with TRBJ1-2, with 7 bases identical to TRBD1. The V gene end was trimmed by 1 base and the J gene end by 3 bases; junction bases not matched to a gene: 8. Germline loops: CDR1 DFQATT, CDR2 SNEGSKA (reference sequence). The CDR3 runs 15 residues.

Of note for this clonotype: This may be a read error, as it is one base from a much larger clone. V usage is TRBV27 and J usage is TRBJ2-1; 7 nucleotides agree with TRBD1. V lost 3 bases, J lost 5 bases, and 7 bases stayed unmatched. CDR3 size: 15 residues. Germline-derived CDR1 and CDR2 are MNHEY and SMNVEV (reference sequence). CDR3 DNA: TGTGCCAGCAGTTTGGGGGACAGCCCTCACAATGAGCAGTTCTTC. This codes for CASSLGDSPHNEQFF.

This clonotype was seen only a few times. The chain couples TRBV28 to TRBJ2-3, with 13 bases that match TRBD2. Germline CDR1 reads MDHEN; CDR2 reads SYDVKM. The trim removed 6 bases at V and 2 bases at J, leaving 11 bases unmatched. This CDR3 comprises 18 residues. The CDR3 bases are TGTGCCAGCAGGGCTGGACTAGCGGGGGACCATTCCACAGATACGCAGTATTTT. This sequence encodes CASRAGLAGDHSTDTQYF.

This chain links TRBV24-1 with TRBJ2-6; D might be TRBD2 (5 bases). The ends were cut back, 11 bases at V and 3 bases at J, with 10 bases in the middle. The germline gives CDR1 KGHDR, CDR2 SFDVKD. This CDR3 region has 13 residues. DNA for the CDR3: TGTGCCATCGGACTGAGTGGGGCCAACGTCCTGACTTTC. Encoded protein: CAIGLSGANVLTF.

The J gene is TRBJ1-1, the V gene TRBV11-2, with a tentative D call TRBD1 (6 bases). The CDR3 totals 16 residues. The germline V gene has CDR1 SGHAT and CDR2 FQNNGV. Trimming removed 6 bases at V and 1 base at J, with 18 bases between. Here the CDR3 reads CASSEVGVRGNTEAFF. The CDR3 DNA sequence: TGTGCCAGCAGTGAAGTGGGCGTCAGGGGGAACACTGAAGCTTTCTTT.

A few counts support this clonotype. The genes are TRBV4-1 and TRBJ1-6; TRBD1 agrees at 10 bases. CDR3 length: 16 amino acids. From germline, CDR1 is MGHRA and CDR2 YSYEKL. The V gene end was trimmed by 6 bases and the J gene end by 5 bases; junction bases not matched to a gene: 7. CDR3: CASRSRDRGNNSPLHF. CDR3 sequence (DNA): TGCGCCAGCAGATCCCGGGACAGGGGAAATAATTCACCCCTCCACTTT.

The rearrangement links TRBV27 to TRBJ1-1; no clear D. The ends were cut back, 2 bases at V and 10 bases at J, with 17 bases in the middle. There are 14 residues in the CDR3. The germline V gene has CDR1 MNHEY and CDR2 SMNVEV (reference sequence). The CDR3 region has the DNA TGTGCCAGCAGTTTAATAGGAGGTACAGTTGGAGCTTTCTTT. It specifies CASSLIGGTVGAFF.

Many counts were recorded for this clonotype. The genes are TRBV5-4 and TRBJ2-1; no clear D gene. The CDR3 spans 12 residues. V gave up 2 bases and J gave up 8 bases, with 8 bases separating them. The germline V gene encodes CDR1 SGHNT and CDR2 YYREEE (reference sequence). Here the CDR3 DNA reads TGTGCCAGCAGCTTCCATTGGGATGAGCAGTTCTTC. Amino acids: CASSFHWDEQFF.

In its sample, this clonotype was seen a few times. The rearrangement uses TRBV7-3 and TRBJ1-1, with a possible D match to TRBD1 (5 bases). The V end was cut by 4 bases, the J end by 1 base, with 7 bases between. The CDR3 length is 13 residues. CDR1 is SGHTA, CDR2 FQGTGA, per germline. The DNA for the CDR3 is TGTGCCAGCAGCTGGGGGAGGAACACTGAAGCTTTCTTT. It specifies CASSWGRNTEAFF.

This clonotype was seen ten or more times. The chain has TRBV6-5 and TRBJ2-7, with D maybe TRBD1 (6 bases). Trimming left V 4 bases short and J 3 bases short, with 13 bases between. This CDR3 comprises 14 residues. From germline, CDR1 is MNHEY and CDR2 SVGAGI. The CDR3 DNA reads TGTGCCAGCAGTTTCACAGGGTTCTACTACGAGCAGTACTTC. Translation gives CASSFTGFYYEQYF.

This clonotype was observed a few times. CDR3 region: CSARDFKTGDQPQHF. The CDR3 coding sequence is TGCAGTGCTAGAGATTTCAAGACAGGTGATCAGCCCCAGCATTTT. The rearrangement joins TRBV20-1 to TRBJ1-5; D possibly corresponds to TRBD1 (6 bases). V was pared by 0 bases and J by 5 bases, with 14 bases between. Germline V gene lookup returns CDR1 DFQATT and CDR2 SNEGSKA (reference sequence). The CDR3 has 15 amino acids.